Here is one T cell receptor beta chain with its context. The CDR3 sequence is 13 residues long. Germline CDR1 MDHEN, CDR2 SYDVKM. Between the trimmed V and J ends, which lost 2 bases and 6 bases, there was a span of 7 bases. In the original processing: Amplification with reference gene primers provided the estimates of nucleated cell counts. The method was immunoSEQ multiplex PCR; TCRdb's version includes in-frame clones alone and lacks a portion of them. V and J calls plus clone size are reproduced from that table; the DNA served to infer D and trimming. The data hold around 260,000 clones, with 83% observed a single time. The data derive from a study of blood T cell repertoires in COVID-19. Study-wide background: The samples span acute and convalescent COVID-19 from the United States, Italy and Spain. In each case, the material was cDNA or gDNA derived from T cells, B-cell-depleted T cells, or PBMCs.

What was sequenced was peripheral blood. The chain recombines TRBV28 with TRBJ1-4, with D possibly being TRBD1 (5 bases). The source of this sequence is a woman between 50 and 59 years old who had recovered from COVID-19. The CDR3 sequence: CASSLGGDEKLFF. As DNA, the CDR3 is TGTGCCAGCAGTTTAGGGGGGGATGAAAAACTGTTTTTT.